This T cell receptor (beta chain) was identified during a study of identical twins. The V gene's germline CDR1 is SQVTM and CDR2 ANQGSEA. CDR3 length equals 15 residues. Germline trimming cut 5 bases from V and 6 bases from J; bases unmatched to any gene: 13. TCRdb analysed the 5' RACE reads with MiXCR anew, one entry per CDR3 protein. In the table there are a few hundred thousand distinct CDR3 sequences, about a fifth of which are singletons. The sequencing sample was made of naive T cells sorted from blood. The J gene is TRBJ1-2, the V gene TRBV29-1; 9 bases map to TRBD1. The clonotype was recovered from a man between 50 and 59 years old in good health. The CDR3 DNA reads as TGCAGCGTTTTGGATGAGGACAGGGGCGGCCATGGCTACACCTTC. This codes for CSVLDEDRGGHGYTF.